This T cell receptor (beta chain) was recorded in a study of CD8 T cells in ankylosing spondylitis. Regarding the study as a whole: In ankylosing spondylitis patients, matched synovial fluid reportedly showed significant enrichment of disease-linked clones. In reactive arthritis synovial fluid and blood, some motif variants had been reported before. In ankylosing spondylitis blood, a motif of fewer than 10 highly homologous TCR beta variants appeared characteristic.

With 5 bases removed from V and 7 bases from J, the gap between germline ends came to 14 bases. The length of the CDR3 is 13 residues. Germline lookup yields CDR1 SEHNR and CDR2 FQNEAQ (reference sequence). This clonotype showed up many times. Antigen unknown. Making the TCR beta libraries involved quantitative 5'-RACE with molecular barcodes. Each CDR3 protein gets one entry after TCRdb re-called the 5' RACE reads with MiXCR. In the table there are approximately 200,000 distinct CDR3 sequences, 10% to 15% of which are singletons. The sequencing input was blood, either unsorted or a sorted T cell fraction (not recorded which). This clonotype originated in a female donor with ankylosing spondylitis or in good health (not recorded which). The V and J genes are TRBV7-9 and TRBJ1-2; TRBD1 is a possible D gene (5 bases). The CDR3 DNA reads TGTGCCAGCAGCACCGACCAGGGCTCTGGCTACACCTTC. It translates to CASSTDQGSGYTF.